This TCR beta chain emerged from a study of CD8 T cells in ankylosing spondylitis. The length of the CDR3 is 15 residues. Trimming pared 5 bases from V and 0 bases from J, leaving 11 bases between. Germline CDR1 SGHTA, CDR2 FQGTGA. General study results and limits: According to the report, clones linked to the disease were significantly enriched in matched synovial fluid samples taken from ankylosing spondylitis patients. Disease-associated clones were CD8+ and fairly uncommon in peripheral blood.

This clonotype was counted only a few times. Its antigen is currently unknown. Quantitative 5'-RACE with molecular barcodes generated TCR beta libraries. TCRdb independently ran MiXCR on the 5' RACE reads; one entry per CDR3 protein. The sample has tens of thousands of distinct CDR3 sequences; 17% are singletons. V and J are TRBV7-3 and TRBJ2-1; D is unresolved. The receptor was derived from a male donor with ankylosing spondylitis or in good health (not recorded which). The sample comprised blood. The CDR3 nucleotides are TGTGCCAGCAGCCCGCAAGGAAGCTCCTACAATGAGCAGTTCTTC. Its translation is CASSPQGSSYNEQFF.